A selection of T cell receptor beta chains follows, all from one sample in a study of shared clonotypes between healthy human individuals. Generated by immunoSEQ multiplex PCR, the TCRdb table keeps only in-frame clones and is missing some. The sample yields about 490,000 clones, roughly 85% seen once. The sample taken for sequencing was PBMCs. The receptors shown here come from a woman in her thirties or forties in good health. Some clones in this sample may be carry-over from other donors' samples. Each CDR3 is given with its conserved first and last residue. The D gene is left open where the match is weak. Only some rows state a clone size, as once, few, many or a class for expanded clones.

cdr3_aa: CASSLWTSTDTQYF
cdr3_nt: TGTGCCAGCAGCCTGTGGACTAGCACAGATACGCAGTATTTT
v_call: TRBV7-9
clone_size: -
d_call: -
j_call: TRBJ2-3

cdr3_aa: CASSLYQREETQYF
cdr3_nt: TGTGCCAGCAGCTTGTACCAGCGGGAAGAGACCCAGTACTTC
v_call: TRBV5-4
clone_size: few
d_call: -
j_call: TRBJ2-5

cdr3_aa: CASSLKPGSGTQYF
cdr3_nt: TGCGCCAGCAGCTTGAAACCGGGTTCGGGTACGCAGTATTTT
v_call: TRBV5-1
clone_size: -
d_call: -
j_call: TRBJ2-3

cdr3_aa: CASSLAGGPTDTQYF
cdr3_nt: TGTGCCAGCAGCCTAGCGGGAGGGCCAACAGATACGCAGTATTTT
v_call: TRBV6-4
clone_size: few
d_call: TRBD2
j_call: TRBJ2-3

cdr3_aa: CASSGPPDYGYTF
cdr3_nt: TGTGCCAGCAGTGGGCCTCCTGATTATGGCTACACCTTC
v_call: TRBV28
clone_size: -
d_call: -
j_call: TRBJ1-2

cdr3_aa: CASSLVPRGGEQYF
cdr3_nt: TGCGCCAGCAGCTTGGTTCCCAGGGGAGGCGAGCAGTACTTC
v_call: TRBV5-1
clone_size: -
d_call: -
j_call: TRBJ2-7

cdr3_aa: CASASGGAEETQYF
cdr3_nt: TGTGCCAGCGCTTCAGGGGGCGCGGAAGAGACCCAGTACTTC
v_call: TRBV9
clone_size: once
d_call: TRBD1
j_call: TRBJ2-5

cdr3_aa: CASSLAGTGSNTIYF
cdr3_nt: TGTGCCAGCAGCTTGGCGGGGACAGGATCCAACACCATATATTTT
v_call: TRBV5-4
clone_size: -
d_call: TRBD1
j_call: TRBJ1-3

cdr3_aa: CASSVDWRPNTGELFF
cdr3_nt: TGTGCCAGCAGCGTAGATTGGCGCCCGAACACCGGGGAGCTGTTTTTT
v_call: TRBV9
clone_size: -
d_call: -
j_call: TRBJ2-2

cdr3_aa: CASSFSSTGRQPQHF
cdr3_nt: TGTGCCAGCAGTTTTTCCTCGACAGGAAGGCAGCCCCAGCATTTT
v_call: TRBV27
clone_size: many
d_call: -
j_call: TRBJ1-5

cdr3_aa: CASSLDSGTEAFF
cdr3_nt: TGCGCCAGCAGCTTGGACTCAGGGACTGAAGCTTTCTTT
v_call: TRBV5-1
clone_size: -
d_call: -
j_call: TRBJ1-1

cdr3_aa: CSVEPRTGALNTEAFF
cdr3_nt: TGCAGCGTTGAGCCTAGGACAGGAGCCTTGAACACTGAAGCTTTCTTT
v_call: TRBV29-1
clone_size: -
d_call: TRBD1
j_call: TRBJ1-1

cdr3_aa: CASSQGGEGANVLTF
cdr3_nt: TGTGCCAGCAGCCAAGGGGGCGAAGGGGCCAACGTCCTGACTTTC
v_call: TRBV4-2
clone_size: -
d_call: -
j_call: TRBJ2-6

cdr3_aa: CASSYSGGGYNEQFF
cdr3_nt: TGTGCCAGCAGTTACTCTGGCGGGGGCTACAATGAGCAGTTCTTC
v_call: TRBV6-6
clone_size: many
d_call: TRBD2
j_call: TRBJ2-1

cdr3_aa: CASSSGGSDQPQHF
cdr3_nt: TGTGCCAGCAGTTCCGGGGGTAGTGATCAGCCCCAGCATTTT
v_call: TRBV6-1
clone_size: -
d_call: -
j_call: TRBJ1-5

cdr3_aa: CASAGEYYEQYF
cdr3_nt: TGTGCCTCGGCAGGGGAATACTACGAGCAGTACTTC
v_call: TRBV30
clone_size: few
d_call: -
j_call: TRBJ2-7

cdr3_aa: CASSLDEETQYF
cdr3_nt: TGCGCCAGCAGCTTGGATGAAGAGACCCAGTACTTC
v_call: TRBV5-1
clone_size: -
d_call: -
j_call: TRBJ2-5

cdr3_aa: CASSGRQGVWNTEAFF
cdr3_nt: TGTGCCAGCAGCGGACGACAGGGTGTTTGGAACACTGAAGCTTTCTTT
v_call: TRBV9
clone_size: few
d_call: TRBD1
j_call: TRBJ1-1

cdr3_aa: CASSPTHASVTNTGELFF
cdr3_nt: TGTGCCAGCAGTCCCACTCACGCTAGCGTTACGAACACCGGGGAGCTGTTTTTT
v_call: TRBV27
clone_size: -
d_call: -
j_call: TRBJ2-2

cdr3_aa: CASSPRQSSYEQYF
cdr3_nt: TGTGCCAGCTCACCTCGCCAGAGCTCCTACGAGCAGTACTTC
v_call: TRBV18
clone_size: -
d_call: -
j_call: TRBJ2-7

cdr3_aa: CASSLGLVEPSYNEQFF
cdr3_nt: TGTGCCAGCAGCTTAGGGTTGGTGGAGCCGTCCTACAATGAGCAGTTCTTC
v_call: TRBV7-9
clone_size: -
d_call: -
j_call: TRBJ2-1

cdr3_aa: CASGETASGANVLTF
cdr3_nt: TGTGCCAGTGGCGAGACAGCGTCTGGGGCCAACGTCCTGACTTTC
v_call: TRBV2
clone_size: -
d_call: -
j_call: TRBJ2-6

cdr3_aa: CASSPGGSFVYF
cdr3_nt: TGTGCCAGCAGTCCAGGGGGCAGCTTCGTCTACTTC
v_call: TRBV28
clone_size: once
d_call: TRBD1
j_call: TRBJ2-7

cdr3_aa: CASSLRGYNEQFF
cdr3_nt: TGTGCCAGCAGTCTCAGGGGCTACAATGAGCAGTTCTTC
v_call: TRBV6-5
clone_size: -
d_call: -
j_call: TRBJ2-1

cdr3_aa: CASSLAPATDTQYF
cdr3_nt: TGTGCCAGCAGCTTAGCCCCCGCTACAGATACGCAGTATTTT
v_call: TRBV7-2
clone_size: -
d_call: -
j_call: TRBJ2-3

cdr3_aa: CASSPMASWAGELFF
cdr3_nt: TGTGCCAGCTCACCAATGGCTAGCTGGGCCGGGGAGCTGTTTTTT
v_call: TRBV18
clone_size: once
d_call: -
j_call: TRBJ2-2

cdr3_aa: CASSYSIDKAYEQYF
cdr3_nt: TGTGCCAGCAGTTACTCGATCGACAAAGCCTACGAGCAGTACTTC
v_call: TRBV6-5
clone_size: -
d_call: -
j_call: TRBJ2-7

cdr3_aa: CASSLKTGEAFF
cdr3_nt: TGTGCCAGCAGCTTAAAAACGGGTGAAGCTTTCTTT
v_call: TRBV5-6
clone_size: -
d_call: -
j_call: TRBJ1-1

cdr3_aa: CASSPGGLAGEAEQFF
cdr3_nt: TGTGCCAGCAGCCCGGGAGGACTAGCGGGAGAGGCTGAGCAGTTCTTC
v_call: TRBV7-6
clone_size: -
d_call: TRBD2
j_call: TRBJ2-1

cdr3_aa: CASSIGAGGWGNEQFF
cdr3_nt: TGTGCCAGCAGCATTGGGGCGGGAGGTTGGGGCAATGAGCAGTTCTTC
v_call: TRBV7-2
clone_size: few
d_call: TRBD2
j_call: TRBJ2-1

cdr3_aa: CASRGEGNQPQHF
cdr3_nt: TGTGCCAGCAGGGGTGAGGGCAATCAGCCCCAGCATTTT
v_call: TRBV2
clone_size: few
d_call: -
j_call: TRBJ1-5

cdr3_aa: CASSDYGGGQPQHF
cdr3_nt: TGTGCCAGCAGTGACTACGGGGGTGGTCAGCCCCAGCATTTT
v_call: TRBV2
clone_size: -
d_call: -
j_call: TRBJ1-5

cdr3_aa: CASSIRGRSYEQYF
cdr3_nt: TGTGCCAGTAGTATCCGGGGACGGAGCTACGAGCAGTACTTC
v_call: TRBV19
clone_size: -
d_call: -
j_call: TRBJ2-7

cdr3_aa: CASSLRVYGYTF
cdr3_nt: TGTGCCAGCAGTTTAAGGGTTTATGGCTACACCTTC
v_call: TRBV28
clone_size: -
d_call: -
j_call: TRBJ1-2

cdr3_aa: CASSEGRVSQETQYF
cdr3_nt: TGCGCCAGCAGCGAAGGACGGGTGAGCCAAGAGACCCAGTACTTC
v_call: TRBV5-1
clone_size: -
d_call: -
j_call: TRBJ2-5

cdr3_aa: CASSSVYEQYF
cdr3_nt: TGTGCCAGCAGCTCGGTCTACGAGCAGTACTTC
v_call: TRBV2
clone_size: -
d_call: -
j_call: TRBJ2-7